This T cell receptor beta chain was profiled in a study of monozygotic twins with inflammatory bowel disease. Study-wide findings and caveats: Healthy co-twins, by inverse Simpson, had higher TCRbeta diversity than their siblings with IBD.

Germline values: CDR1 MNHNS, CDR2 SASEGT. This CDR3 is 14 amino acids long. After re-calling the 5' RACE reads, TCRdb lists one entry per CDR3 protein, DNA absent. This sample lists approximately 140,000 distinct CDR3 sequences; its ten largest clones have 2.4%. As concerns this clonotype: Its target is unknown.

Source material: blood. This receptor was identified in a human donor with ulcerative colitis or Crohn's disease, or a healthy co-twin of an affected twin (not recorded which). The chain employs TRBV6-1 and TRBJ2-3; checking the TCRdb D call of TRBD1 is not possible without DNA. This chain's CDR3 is CASSPDSFTDTQYF.